The present TCR beta chain was sequenced within a study of early T cells in non-severe SARS-CoV-2 infection. Trimming stripped 0 bases from V and 4 bases from J, with 16 bases between. Germline CDR1 MNHEY, CDR2 SVGAGI. The CDR3 runs 16 residues. This clonotype was detected only a few times. Individual cDNA molecules were tagged with unique molecular identifiers, the study reported. TCRdb reprocessed the 5' RACE reads via MiXCR and lists one record per CDR3 protein. The repertoire holds some 66,000 distinct CDR3 sequences, with roughly 10% as singletons. This receptor was identified in an adult who was a healthcare worker with PCR-confirmed SARS-CoV-2 infection or an uninfected control (not recorded which). The sample taken for sequencing was whole blood. The chain links TRBV6-5 to TRBJ2-7; D remains ambiguous. In nucleotides, the CDR3 is TGTGCCAGCAGTTACTCTCTCCAGACGGCCAGTTACGAGCAGTACTTC. Its translation: CASSYSLQTASYEQYF.